This T cell receptor (beta chain) was identified in a study of T-cell memory formation after mild COVID-19. The study, taken as a whole, reports: Clones that got smaller from day 15 to 85 had even CD4/CD8, while clones growing later tipped toward CD4+.

A few counts support this clonotype. The antigen is not known. Using its own MiXCR run on the 5' RACE reads, TCRdb lists one record per CDR3 protein. Here the sample spans roughly 600,000 distinct CDR3 sequences, roughly 18% being singletons. The CDR3 is 16 amino acids. Germline lookup yields CDR1 SEHNR and CDR2 FQNEAQ (reference sequence). Trimming shortened V by 5 bases and J by 0 bases, and 16 bases separated the two germline ends. This clonotype originated in an adult woman who had mild COVID-19 (a few samples of this study predate the infection). Cell type and time point are not known. The rearrangement links TRBV7-9 to TRBJ1-2, with a tentative D call TRBD1 (6 bases). Material for sequencing was PBMCs or a T cell subset sorted from them (not recorded which). CDR3 coding DNA: TGTGCCAGCAGCGAATCTAGGGGGGGGCCTAACTATGGCTACACCTTC. Its protein is CASSESRGGPNYGYTF.